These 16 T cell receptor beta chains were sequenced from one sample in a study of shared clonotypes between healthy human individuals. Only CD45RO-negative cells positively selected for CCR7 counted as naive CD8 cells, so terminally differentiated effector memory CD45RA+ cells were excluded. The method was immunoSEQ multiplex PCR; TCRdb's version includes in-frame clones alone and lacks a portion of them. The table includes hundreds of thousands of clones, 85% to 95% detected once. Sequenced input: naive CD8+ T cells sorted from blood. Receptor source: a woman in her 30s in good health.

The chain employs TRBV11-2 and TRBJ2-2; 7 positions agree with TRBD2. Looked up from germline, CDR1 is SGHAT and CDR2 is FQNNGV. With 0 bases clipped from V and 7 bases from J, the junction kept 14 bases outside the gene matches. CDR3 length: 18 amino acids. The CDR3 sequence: CASSLEIWWGGSGGELFF. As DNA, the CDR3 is TGTGCCAGCAGCTTAGAAATTTGGTGGGGCGGGAGCGGCGGGGAGCTGTTTTTT. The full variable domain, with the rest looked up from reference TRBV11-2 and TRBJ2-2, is EAGVAQSPRYKIIEKRQSVAFWCNPISGHATLYWYQQILGQGPKLLIQFQNNGVVDDSQLPKDRFSAERLKGVDSTLKIQPAKLEDSAVYLCASSLEIWWGGSGGELFFGEGSRLTVL.

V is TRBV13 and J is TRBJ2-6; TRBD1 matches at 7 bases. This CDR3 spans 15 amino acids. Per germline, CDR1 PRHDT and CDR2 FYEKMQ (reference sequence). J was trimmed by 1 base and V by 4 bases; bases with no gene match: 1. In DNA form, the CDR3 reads TGTGCCAGCAGCTCGACAGGGTCTGGGGCCAACGTCCTGACTTTC. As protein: CASSSTGSGANVLTF. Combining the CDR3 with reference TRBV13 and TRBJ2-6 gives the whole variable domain AAGVIQSPRHLIKEKRETATLKCYPIPRHDTVYWYQQGPGQDPQFLISFYEKMQSDKGSIPDRFSAQQFSDYHSELNMSSLELGDSALYFCASSSTGSGANVLTFGAGSRLTVL.

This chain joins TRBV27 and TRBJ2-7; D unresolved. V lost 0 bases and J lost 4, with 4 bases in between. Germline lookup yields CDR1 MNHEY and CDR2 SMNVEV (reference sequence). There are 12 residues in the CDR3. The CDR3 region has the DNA TGTGCCAGCAGTTTATCGACGTACGAGCAGTACTTC. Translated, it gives CASSLSTYEQYF.

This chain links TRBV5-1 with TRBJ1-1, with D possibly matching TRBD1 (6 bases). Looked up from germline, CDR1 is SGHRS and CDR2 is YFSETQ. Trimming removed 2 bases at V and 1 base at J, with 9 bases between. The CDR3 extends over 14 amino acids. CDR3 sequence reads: CASSFYRANTEAFF. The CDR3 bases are TGCGCCAGCAGCTTCTACAGGGCGAACACTGAAGCTTTCTTT. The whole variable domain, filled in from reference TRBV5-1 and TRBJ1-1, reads KAGVTQTPRYLIKTRGQQVTLSCSPISGHRSVSWYQQTPGQGLQFLFEYFSETQRNKGNFPGRFSGRQFSNSRSEMNVSTLELGDSALYLCASSFYRANTEAFFGQGTRLTVV.

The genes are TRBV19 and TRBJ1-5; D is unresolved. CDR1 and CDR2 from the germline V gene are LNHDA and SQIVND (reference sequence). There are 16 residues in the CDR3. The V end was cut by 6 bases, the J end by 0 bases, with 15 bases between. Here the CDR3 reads CASSPARVYSNQPQHF. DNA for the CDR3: TGTGCCAGTAGCCCTGCTCGGGTCTATAGCAATCAGCCCCAGCATTTT.

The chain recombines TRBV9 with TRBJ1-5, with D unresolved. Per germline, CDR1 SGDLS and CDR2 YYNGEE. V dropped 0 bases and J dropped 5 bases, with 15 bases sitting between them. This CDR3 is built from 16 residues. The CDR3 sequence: CASSVALRCRYQPQHF. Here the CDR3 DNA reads TGTGCCAGCAGCGTAGCCCTTCGGTGCAGGTATCAGCCCCAGCATTTT.

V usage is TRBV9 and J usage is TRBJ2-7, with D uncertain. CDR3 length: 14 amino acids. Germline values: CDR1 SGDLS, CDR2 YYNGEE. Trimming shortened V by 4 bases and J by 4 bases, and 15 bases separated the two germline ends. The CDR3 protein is CASSPPRSPYEQYF. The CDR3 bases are TGTGCCAGCAGCCCCCCCCGGTCACCTTACGAGCAGTACTTC.

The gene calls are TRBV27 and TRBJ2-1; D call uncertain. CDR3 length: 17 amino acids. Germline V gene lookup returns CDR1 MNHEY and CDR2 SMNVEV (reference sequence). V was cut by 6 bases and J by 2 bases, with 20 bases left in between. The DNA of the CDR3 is TGTGCCAGCAGGCCGGACCCCCTAGGAGTAGCCTACAATGAGCAGTTCTTC. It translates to CASRPDPLGVAYNEQFF.

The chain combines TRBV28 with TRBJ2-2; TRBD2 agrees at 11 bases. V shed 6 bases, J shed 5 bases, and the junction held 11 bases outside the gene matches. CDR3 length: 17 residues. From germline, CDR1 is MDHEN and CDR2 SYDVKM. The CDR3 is CASRSTRLAGNTGELFF. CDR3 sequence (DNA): TGTGCCAGCAGGTCAACTCGACTAGCGGGAAATACCGGGGAGCTGTTTTTT.

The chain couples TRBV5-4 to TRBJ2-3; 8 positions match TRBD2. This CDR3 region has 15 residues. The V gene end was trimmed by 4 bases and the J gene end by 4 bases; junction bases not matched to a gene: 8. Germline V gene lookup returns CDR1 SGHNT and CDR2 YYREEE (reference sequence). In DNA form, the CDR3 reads TGTGCCAGCAGCCGTCAAGCGGGAGAGGCAGATACGCAGTATTTT. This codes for CASSRQAGEADTQYF.

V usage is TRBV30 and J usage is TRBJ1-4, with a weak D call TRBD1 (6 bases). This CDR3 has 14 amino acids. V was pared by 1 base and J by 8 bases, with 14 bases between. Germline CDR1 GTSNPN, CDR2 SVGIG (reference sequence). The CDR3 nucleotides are TGTGCCTGGAGTGATGGACAGTTAAGGGAAAAACTGTTTTTT. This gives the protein CAWSDGQLREKLFF.

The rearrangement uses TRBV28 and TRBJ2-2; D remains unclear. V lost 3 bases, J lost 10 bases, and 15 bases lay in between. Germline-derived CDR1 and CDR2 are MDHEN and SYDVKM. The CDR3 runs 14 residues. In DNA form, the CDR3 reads TGTGCCAGCAGTTTCCCGGCCTCTGCGGAGGAGCTGTTTTTT. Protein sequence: CASSFPASAEELFF.

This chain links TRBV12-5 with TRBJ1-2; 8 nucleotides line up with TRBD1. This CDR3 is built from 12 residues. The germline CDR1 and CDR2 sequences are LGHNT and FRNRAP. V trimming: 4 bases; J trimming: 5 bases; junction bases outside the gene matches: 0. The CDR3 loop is CASGWTGYGYTF. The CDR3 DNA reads TGTGCTAGTGGTTGGACAGGGTATGGCTACACCTTC.

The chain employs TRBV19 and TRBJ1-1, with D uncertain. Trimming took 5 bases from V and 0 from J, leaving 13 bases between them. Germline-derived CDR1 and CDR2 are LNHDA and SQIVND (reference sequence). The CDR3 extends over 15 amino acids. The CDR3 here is CASSPSNDMNTEAFF. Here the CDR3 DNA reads TGTGCCAGTAGTCCGTCCAACGACATGAACACTGAAGCTTTCTTT.

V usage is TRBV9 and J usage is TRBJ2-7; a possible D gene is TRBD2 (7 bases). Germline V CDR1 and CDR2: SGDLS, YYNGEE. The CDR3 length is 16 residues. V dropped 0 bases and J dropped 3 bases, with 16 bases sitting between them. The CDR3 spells CASSVGGGPPHYEQYF. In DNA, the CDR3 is TGTGCCAGCAGCGTAGGGGGGGGCCCTCCGCACTACGAGCAGTACTTC. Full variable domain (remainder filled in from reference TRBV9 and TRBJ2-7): DSGVTQTPKHLITATGQRVTLRCSPRSGDLSVYWYQQSLDQGLQFLIQYYNGEERAKGNILERFSAQQFPDLHSELNLSSLELGDSALYFCASSVGGGPPHYEQYFGPGTRLTVT.

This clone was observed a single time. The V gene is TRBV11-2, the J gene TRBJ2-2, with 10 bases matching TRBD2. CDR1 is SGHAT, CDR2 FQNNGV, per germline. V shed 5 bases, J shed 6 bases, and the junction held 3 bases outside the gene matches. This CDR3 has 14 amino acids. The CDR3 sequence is CASSHGLAAGELFF. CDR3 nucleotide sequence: TGTGCCAGCAGCCATGGACTAGCGGCCGGGGAGCTGTTTTTT.